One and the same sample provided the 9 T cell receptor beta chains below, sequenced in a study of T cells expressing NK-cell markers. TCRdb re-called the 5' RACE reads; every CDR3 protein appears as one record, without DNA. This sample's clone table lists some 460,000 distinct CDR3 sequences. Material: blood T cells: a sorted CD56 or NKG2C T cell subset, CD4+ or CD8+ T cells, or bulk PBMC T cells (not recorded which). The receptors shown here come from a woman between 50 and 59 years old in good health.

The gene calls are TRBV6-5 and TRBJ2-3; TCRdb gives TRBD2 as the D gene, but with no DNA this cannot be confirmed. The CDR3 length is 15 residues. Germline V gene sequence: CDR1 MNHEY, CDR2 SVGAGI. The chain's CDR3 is CASSYGGLSTDTQYF.

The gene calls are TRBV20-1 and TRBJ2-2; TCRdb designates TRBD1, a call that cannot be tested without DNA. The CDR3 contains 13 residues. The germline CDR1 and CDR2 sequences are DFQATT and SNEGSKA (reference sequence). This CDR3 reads CRVRGSNTGELFF.

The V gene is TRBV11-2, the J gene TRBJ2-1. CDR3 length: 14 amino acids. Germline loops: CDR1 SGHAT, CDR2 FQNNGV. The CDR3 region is CASSLSTAYNEQFF. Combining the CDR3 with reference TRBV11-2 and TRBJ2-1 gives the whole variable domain EAGVAQSPRYKIIEKRQSVAFWCNPISGHATLYWYQQILGQGPKLLIQFQNNGVVDDSQLPKDRFSAERLKGVDSTLKIQPAKLEDSAVYLCASSLSTAYNEQFFGPGTRLTVL.

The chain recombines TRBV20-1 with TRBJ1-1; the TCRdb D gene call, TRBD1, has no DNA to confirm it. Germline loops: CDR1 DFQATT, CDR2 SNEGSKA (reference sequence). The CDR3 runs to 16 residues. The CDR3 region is CSASSRGADPRTEAFF.

The CDR3 region is CASRIGGLVVNEQFF. This rearrangement joins TRBV5-4 to TRBJ2-1; TCRdb's assignment of TRBD2 cannot be checked, as there is no DNA. The CDR3 has 15 amino acids. Germline CDR1 is SGHNT and CDR2 is YYREEE (reference sequence).

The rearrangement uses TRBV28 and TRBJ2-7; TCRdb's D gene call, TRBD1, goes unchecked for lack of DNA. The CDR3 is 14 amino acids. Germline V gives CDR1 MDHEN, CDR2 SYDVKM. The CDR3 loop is CASSFIRQGDEQYF.

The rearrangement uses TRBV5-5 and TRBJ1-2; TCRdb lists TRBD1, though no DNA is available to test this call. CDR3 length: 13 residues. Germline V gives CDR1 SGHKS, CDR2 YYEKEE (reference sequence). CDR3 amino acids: CASSLTNRAGYTF.

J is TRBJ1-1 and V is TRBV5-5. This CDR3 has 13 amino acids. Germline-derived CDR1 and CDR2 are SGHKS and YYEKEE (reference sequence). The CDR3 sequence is CASSPGGYTEAFF. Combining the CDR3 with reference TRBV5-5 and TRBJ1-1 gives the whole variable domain DAGVTQSPTHLIKTRGQQVTLRCSPISGHKSVSWYQQVLGQGPQFIFQYYEKEERGRGNFPDRFSARQFPNYSSELNVNALLLGDSALYLCASSPGGYTEAFFGQGTRLTVV.

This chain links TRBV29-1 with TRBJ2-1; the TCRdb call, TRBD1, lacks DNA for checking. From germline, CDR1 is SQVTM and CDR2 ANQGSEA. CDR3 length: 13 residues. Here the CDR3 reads CSVGTGWVNEQFF.